The next 15 T cell receptor beta chains were all read from a single sample in a study of tumor-infiltrating lymphocytes in primary liver carcinoma. From unsorted bulk tissue weighing roughly 17-31 mg, DNA and RNA were co-extracted. Reverse transcription of about 500 ng total RNA with a constant-region primer produced TCR beta cDNA. Generation of the TCR beta libraries relied on three nested multiplex PCR rounds using slightly modified ARM-PCR. In the first two PCR rounds, TRBV1-TRBV30 forward primers were paired with a C-beta reverse primer, and each round lasted around 10 cycles. TCRdb processed the multiplex PCR reads anew with MiXCR; each CDR3 protein has one entry. In the table there are roughly 70,000 distinct CDR3 sequences, about two thirds of which are singletons. Sequenced material: liver tumor tissue from sampling region 4. The subset denotes: tumor region T4, right-lateral pole. These receptors came from a man aged 35-49 years with primary liver carcinoma and hepatitis B virus infection.

V usage is TRBV11-2 and J usage is TRBJ2-5; D gene ambiguous. This CDR3 spans 15 amino acids. Trimming left V 10 bases short and J 0 bases short, with 18 bases between. The V gene's germline CDR1 is SGHAT and CDR2 FQNNGV. CDR3 DNA sequence: TGTGCCAATAGCCCATTGACTCACTACCAAGAGACCCAGTACTTC. This translates into CANSPLTHYQETQYF.

V and J are TRBV29-1 and TRBJ2-3; 7 bases are shared with TRBD2. V lost 7 bases and J lost 5; bases outside the gene matches: 12. This CDR3 is built from 14 residues. Germline V gene data show CDR1 as SQVTM and CDR2 as ANQGSEA. In nucleotides, the CDR3 is TGCAGCGGCCTTAGTGGGAGGGGCATAGATACGCAGTATTTT. Residues: CSGLSGRGIDTQYF.

In this sample, this clonotype turned up a few times. The chain employs TRBV6-5 and TRBJ2-5; D gene uncertain. In germline, CDR1 is MNHEY, CDR2 SVGAGI. Trimming shortened V by 10 bases and J by 1 base, and 19 bases separated the two germline ends. The CDR3 contains 15 residues. CDR3 sequence: CAKPARRPLQETQYF. Written as DNA, the CDR3 is TGTGCCAAACCCGCGAGACGTCCGCTCCAAGAGACCCAGTACTTC.

As to this clonotype: Being one base from a much bigger clone, this may be a read error. The final CDR3 position lacks the conserved phenylalanine or tryptophan, pointing to a likely read error. The gene calls are TRBV5-1 and TRBJ2-7, with D perhaps matching TRBD1 or TRBD2 (5 bases each). The V gene's germline CDR1 is SGHRS and CDR2 YFSETQ. The length of the CDR3 is 15 residues. The ends were cut back, 5 bases at V and 3 bases at J, with 18 bases in the middle. The CDR3 sequence is CASRDPGRSNYEQYS. CDR3 nucleotides: TGCGCCAGCAGAGACCCGGGACGTTCAAACTACGAGCAGTACTCC.

On this clonotype itself: A read error may be the cause here, since a much bigger clone is one base away. The J gene is TRBJ2-7, the V gene TRBV29-1, with D perhaps TRBD2 (6 bases). Germline lookup yields CDR1 SQVTM and CDR2 ANQGSEA. The CDR3 is made up of 12 amino acids. Trimming shortened V by 4 bases and J by 6 bases, and 13 bases separated the two germline ends. DNA for the CDR3: TGCAGCGTTGGGGGTGGGACTGTCGAGCAGTACTTC. Translation: CSVGGGTVEQYF.

With respect to this clonotype: A read error may explain this, as a much larger clone is one base away. The rearrangement links TRBV25-1 to TRBJ1-2; no firm D call. V was cut by 7 bases and J by 4 bases, with 13 bases left in between. Germline V gene data show CDR1 as MGHDK and CDR2 as SYGVNS. CDR3 length: 13 residues. The CDR3 sequence: CASIFLLGYGYTF. CDR3 bases: TGTGCCAGCATTTTTCTGTTGGGCTATGGCTACACCTTC.

This sequence joins TRBV11-2 and TRBJ2-1; D possibly corresponds to TRBD2 (6 bases). The V gene lost 4 bases and the J gene lost 7 bases, with 20 bases spanning the gap. Germline V gives CDR1 SGHAT, CDR2 FQNNGV. This CDR3 has 16 residues. CDR3: CASSSELLAGINEQFF. Here the CDR3 DNA reads TGTGCCAGCAGCTCAGAGCTCCTGGCGGGAATTAATGAGCAGTTCTTC.

Points on this clonotype: The junction departs from the called germline gene at one end, perhaps through a read error. V usage is TRBV9 and J usage is TRBJ2-2; a possible D gene is TRBD2 (5 bases). There are 16 residues in the CDR3. Germline V gene data show CDR1 as SGDLS and CDR2 as YYNGEE. CDR3 DNA: TGTGCCAGCAGCGCTGGGCTAGGCGGTTACACCGGGGAGCTATTTTTT. The encoded protein is CASSAGLGGYTGELFF.

A word on this clonotype: Given a much more abundant clone one base away, this may be a read error. The rearrangement uses TRBV28 and TRBJ2-1, with D unresolved. Germline V lookup: CDR1 MDHEN, CDR2 SYDVKM. CDR3 length: 15 residues. CDR3 protein: CVSSLIAGGYNEQFF. CDR3 in DNA: TGTGTCAGCAGTTTAATAGCTGGCGGCTACAATGAGCAGTTCTTC.

This clonotype was seen only once. The junction does not match germline at one end; this may be a read error. The CDR3 region is CAGSPIAGGVTDTQYF. The CDR3 DNA sequence: TGTGCCGGCAGTCCTATCGCGGGCGGAGTCACAGATACGCAGTATTTT. The chain has TRBV6-6 and TRBJ2-3; tentatively, D is TRBD2 (5 bases). The CDR3 consists of 16 residues. Looked up from germline, CDR1 is MNHNY and CDR2 is SVGAGI (reference sequence).

Points on this clonotype: The junction differs from germline at one of its ends, possibly a read error. The chain recombines TRBV11-2 with TRBJ1-5, with D possibly TRBD1 on 5 matching bases. The CDR3 totals 15 residues. CDR1 is SGHAT and CDR2 is FQNNGV in the germline V gene. The chain's CDR3 is CASSQDMGSSQPQHF. The CDR3 DNA follows: TGTGCCAGCAGCCAGGACATGGGTAGCAGTCAGCCCCAGCATTTT. Filled out from reference TRBV11-2 and TRBJ1-5, the complete variable domain reads EAGVAQSPRYKIIEKRQSVAFWCNPISGHATLYWYQQILGQGPKLLIQFQNNGVVDDSQLPKDRFSAERLKGVDSTLKIQPAKLEDSAVYLCASSQDMGSSQPQHFGDGTRLSIL.

This clonotype was seen only a few times. This may come from a read error, since a much larger clone is one base off. The chain recombines TRBV2 with TRBJ2-1; either TRBD1 or TRBD2 may fit D (6 bases each). This CDR3 has 15 residues. Germline assignment: CDR1 SNHLY and CDR2 FYNNEI. The CDR3 DNA sequence: TGTGCCAGCATTGAATTAGGGGGAGGTATTTACGAGCAGTCCTTC. Residues: CASIELGGGIYEQSF.

V gene TRBV12-3 or TRBV12-4 combines with J gene TRBJ1-1, with D unclear. Trimming cost V 8 bases and J 1 base, with 11 bases left between them. The CDR3 has 13 residues. CDR3 DNA: TGTGCCAGCGTCATCGTGGGGAACACTGAAGCTTTCTTT. Residues: CASVIVGNTEAFF.

This chain joins TRBV6-6 and TRBJ2-3, with a weak D call TRBD1 (9 bases). Between the trimmed V and J ends, which lost 2 bases and 3 bases, there was a span of 33 bases. Germline V gene data show CDR1 as MNHNY and CDR2 as SVGAGI (reference sequence). The CDR3 is 22 residues long. The CDR3 here is CASSYPLTGGSGTRTRTDTQYF. CDR3 coding DNA: TGTGCCAGCAGTTACCCCCTCACAGGGGGCAGCGGGACTAGAACTAGAACAGATACGCAGTATTTT.

On this clonotype itself: The germline gene is not matched at one end of the junction; a read error may be the cause. The rearrangement joins TRBV5-4 to TRBJ2-3; TRBD2 matches at 9 bases. The CDR3 length is 16 residues. CDR1 and CDR2 from the germline V gene are SGHNT and YYREEE (reference sequence). In DNA form, the CDR3 reads TGTGCCAGCAGCTTGCTCGCGGGAGGGCCCATAGATACGCGGTATTTT. It is translated as CASSLLAGGPIDTRYF.